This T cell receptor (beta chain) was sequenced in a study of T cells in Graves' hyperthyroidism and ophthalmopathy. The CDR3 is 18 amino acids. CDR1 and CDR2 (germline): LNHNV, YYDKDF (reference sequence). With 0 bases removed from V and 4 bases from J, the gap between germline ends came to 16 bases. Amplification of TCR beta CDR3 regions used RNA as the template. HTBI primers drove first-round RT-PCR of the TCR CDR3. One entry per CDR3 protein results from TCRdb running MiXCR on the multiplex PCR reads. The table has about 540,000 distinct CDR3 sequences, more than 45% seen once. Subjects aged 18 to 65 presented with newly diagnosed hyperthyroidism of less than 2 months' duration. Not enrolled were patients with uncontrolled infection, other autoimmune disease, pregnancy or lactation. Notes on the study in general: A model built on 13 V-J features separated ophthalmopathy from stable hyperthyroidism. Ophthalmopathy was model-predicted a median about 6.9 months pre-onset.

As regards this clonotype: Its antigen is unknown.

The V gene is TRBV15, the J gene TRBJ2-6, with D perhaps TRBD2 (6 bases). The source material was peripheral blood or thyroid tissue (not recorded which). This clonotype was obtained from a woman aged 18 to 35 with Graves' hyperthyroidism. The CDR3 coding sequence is TGTGCCACCAGCAGAGAGGGGACTGGGTACACCGGGGCCAACGTCCTGACTTTC. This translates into CATSREGTGYTGANVLTF.